Below are 17 T cell receptor beta chains sequenced from a single sample in a study of blood T cell repertoires in COVID-19. Measured with immunoSEQ multiplex PCR; TCRdb has only the in-frame clones, and not every one. Of roughly 100,000 clones listed, roughly 81% were seen once; the top ten hold around 5.2%. The sample was peripheral blood. These receptor sequences come from a man older than 75 with COVID-19, enrolled during active disease.

This chain links TRBV5-4 with TRBJ2-3; 9 bases agree with TRBD2. Trimming cost V 3 bases and J 4 bases; bases outside gene matches: 12. The CDR3 totals 17 residues. The germline gives CDR1 SGHNT, CDR2 YYREEE (reference sequence). The CDR3 here is CASSSRISGRGADTQYF. CDR3 coding DNA: TGTGCCAGCAGCTCCCGGATTAGCGGGAGAGGTGCAGATACGCAGTATTTT. The full variable domain, completed using reference TRBV5-4 and TRBJ2-3, is ETGVTQSPTHLIKTRGQQVTLRCSSQSGHNTVSWYQQALGQGPQFIFQYYREEENGRGNFPPRFSGLQFPNYSSELNVNALELDDSALYLCASSSRISGRGADTQYFGPGTRLTVL.

The V call is TRBV13, the J call TRBJ1-2; TRBD1 aligns across 8 bases. The V and J ends lost 3 bases and 4 bases, in that order; junction bases with no gene match: 4. Per the germline V gene, CDR1 is PRHDT and CDR2 is FYEKMQ (reference sequence). There are 14 residues in the CDR3. CDR3 sequence reads: CASSFQQGVYGYTF. The CDR3 DNA reads TGTGCCAGCAGCTTCCAACAGGGGGTCTATGGCTACACCTTC.

The gene calls are TRBV10-3 and TRBJ1-1; D is unresolved. CDR1 and CDR2 (germline): ENHRY, SYGVKD. The CDR3 runs to 13 residues. Trimming took off 5 bases at V and 4 bases at J, with 11 bases between the two ends. In nucleotides, the CDR3 is TGTGCCATCAGTTGGTTTGCAGGCACTGAAGCTTTCTTT. Protein: CAISWFAGTEAFF.

The J gene is TRBJ1-2, the V gene TRBV4-2, with D unclear. The length of the CDR3 is 13 residues. Germline V gene sequence: CDR1 LGHNA, CDR2 YNFKEQ. Trimming left V 1 base short and J 8 bases short, with 11 bases between. The CDR3 here is CASSQASRQGYTF. The CDR3, as DNA: TGTGCCAGCAGCCAAGCTTCGAGGCAGGGCTACACCTTC.

The CDR3 DNA reads as TGTGCCAGCTCACCAGGGGAGGCAACTAATGAAAAACTGTTTTTT. It translates to CASSPGEATNEKLFF. The chain carries TRBV18 and TRBJ1-4; unclear D gene. V lost 2 bases, J lost 0 bases, and 7 bases lay in between. The CDR3 extends over 15 amino acids. Germline CDR1 reads KGHSH; CDR2 reads LQKENI.

This clone was recorded only once. The chain is built from TRBV28 and TRBJ2-7; weak D call: TRBD2 (5 bases). Germline lookup yields CDR1 MDHEN and CDR2 SYDVKM. V was pared by 4 bases and J by 2 bases, with 18 bases between. The CDR3 is made up of 16 amino acids. CDR3 sequence (DNA): TGTGCCAGCAGTTACAAATTTAGGGAGACCACCTACGAGCAGTACTTC. Protein: CASSYKFRETTYEQYF.

The rearrangement uses TRBV30 and TRBJ2-7; D gene uncertain. This CDR3 has 13 amino acids. V shed 3 bases and J shed 2 bases, with 11 bases lying between them. The germline V gene encodes CDR1 GTSNPN and CDR2 SVGIG (reference sequence). The DNA for the CDR3 is TGTGCCTGGAGGACCCAGGCGACCTACGAGCAGTACTTC. Residues: CAWRTQATYEQYF.

The chain combines TRBV15 with TRBJ2-7; D possibly corresponds to TRBD2 (5 bases). V was pared by 0 bases and J by 3 bases, with 12 bases between. Germline loops: CDR1 LNHNV, CDR2 YYDKDF (reference sequence). The CDR3 extends over 15 amino acids. Here the CDR3 DNA reads TGTGCCACCAGCAGAGATAAAGCGGATTTCTACGAGCAGTACTTC. As protein: CATSRDKADFYEQYF.

The chain recombines TRBV7-9 with TRBJ2-3; 9 positions match TRBD2. The CDR3 totals 16 residues. Trimming cost V 4 bases and J 0 bases; bases outside gene matches: 5. Germline loops: CDR1 SEHNR, CDR2 FQNEAQ (reference sequence). In DNA form, the CDR3 reads TGTGCCAGCAGCTCCTTAGCGGGGGAAAGCACAGATACGCAGTATTTT. This gives the protein CASSSLAGESTDTQYF.

The chain employs TRBV7-6 and TRBJ1-3, with D unresolved. The CDR3 covers 12 residues. CDR1 SGHVS and CDR2 FNYEAQ come from the germline V gene. V shed 4 bases and J shed 3 bases, with 4 bases lying between them. The CDR3 coding sequence is TGTGCCAGCAGCTCCGGTGGAAACACCATATATTTT. Its translation: CASSSGGNTIYF.

J is TRBJ1-3 and V is TRBV9, with D tentatively TRBD1 (5 bases). Germline lookup yields CDR1 SGDLS and CDR2 YYNGEE. CDR3 length: 15 amino acids. V was cut by 4 bases and J by 4 bases, with 15 bases left in between. CDR3 sequence (DNA): TGTGCCAGCAGCCCCTCCGGGGGGGGAGGAAACACCATATATTTT. Amino acids: CASSPSGGGGNTIYF.

The chain is built from TRBV5-6 and TRBJ2-1, with TRBD2 identical over 9 bases. Germline V gives CDR1 SGHDT, CDR2 YYEEEE. CDR3 size: 16 residues. V shed 4 bases, J shed 6 bases, and the junction held 11 bases outside the gene matches. The CDR3 sequence is CASSEAGTSHFNEQFF. CDR3 in DNA: TGTGCCAGCAGCGAGGCCGGGACTAGCCATTTCAATGAGCAGTTCTTC.

This clone was seen only a few times. This chain uses TRBV19 with TRBJ1-4; tentative D call: TRBD1 (5 bases). Germline CDR1 LNHDA, CDR2 SQIVND (reference sequence). The V end was cut by 3 bases, the J end by 3 bases, with 8 bases between. The CDR3 has 14 residues. The CDR3 loop is CASSMAGANEKLFF. The CDR3 DNA is TGTGCCAGTAGTATGGCGGGGGCTAATGAAAAACTGTTTTTT.

This chain connects TRBV15 to TRBJ1-2, with 7 bases fitting TRBD1. Trimming at V came to 2 bases and at J to 5 bases, leaving 5 bases not matched to a gene. CDR1 and CDR2 (germline): LNHNV, YYDKDF (reference sequence). The CDR3 loop spans 14 amino acids. The CDR3 spells CATSRPSGGYGYTF. The CDR3 DNA sequence: TGTGCCACCAGCAGACCTTCAGGGGGATATGGCTACACCTTC.

The CDR3: CAAGGRYGYTF. The CDR3 bases are TGTGCCGCAGGGGGCCGCTATGGCTACACCTTC. V is TRBV19 and J is TRBJ1-2, with 8 bases fitting TRBD1. Trimming at V came to 11 bases and at J to 4 bases, leaving 3 bases not matched to a gene. CDR1 and CDR2 (germline): LNHDA, SQIVND (reference sequence). This CDR3 contains 11 residues. Variable domain in full (rest from reference TRBV19 and TRBJ1-2): DGGITQSPKYLFRKEGQNVTLSCEQNLNHDAMYWYRQDPGQGLRLIYYSQIVNDFQKGDIAEGYSVSREKKESFPLTVTSAQKNPTAFYLCAAGGRYGYTFGSGTRLTVV.

This clone appeared a single time. The chain is built from TRBV7-6 and TRBJ2-1, with 9 bases matching TRBD1. Germline CDR1 SGHVS, CDR2 FNYEAQ. Trimming took 5 bases from V and 5 from J; bases not matched to a gene: 4. The CDR3 loop spans 14 amino acids. DNA for the CDR3: TGTGCCAGCAGCCCATGGACAGGGGACAATGAGCAGTTCTTC. This sequence encodes CASSPWTGDNEQFF. The variable domain in full, completed from reference TRBV7-6 and TRBJ2-1, reads GAGVSQSPRYKVTKRGQDVALRCDPISGHVSLYWYRQALGQGPEFLTYFNYEAQQDKSGLPNDRFSAERPEGSISTLTIQRTEQRDSAMYRCASSPWTGDNEQFFGPGTRLTVL.

This clone was seen a few times. The CDR3 reads CSLRTQSGTEAFF. The CDR3 nucleotides read TGCAGCCTTCGGACTCAAAGTGGCACTGAAGCTTTCTTT. The chain carries TRBV29-1 and TRBJ1-1; D gene ambiguous. This CDR3 spans 13 amino acids. Trimming removed 8 bases at V and 4 bases at J, with 17 bases between. The V gene's germline CDR1 is SQVTM and CDR2 ANQGSEA.